This is a list of T cell receptor beta chains from one sample in a study of lymphopenia after photon versus proton radiotherapy. Some clones are missing from TCRdb's copy, which holds only in-frame ones; the method was immunoSEQ multiplex PCR. The table has tens of thousands of clones, more than 75% seen once; the top ten hold approximately 0.81%. The sequenced sample was peripheral blood, obtained from a patient treated with photon-based radiotherapy. The receptors derive from a woman aged 45 to 65 with cholangiocarcinoma. CDR3s include the opening cysteine and the closing phenylalanine or tryptophan. The D gene is left open where the match is weak. A row's size may be missing; if present it is once, few, many or a size class.

TRBJ1-1 TRBV18 NA NA CASSPGLNTEAFF TGTGCCAGCTCACCGGGCCTGAACACTGAAGCTTTCTTT
TRBJ1-2 TRBV30 NA NA CAWVVNAYGYTF TGTGCCTGGGTGGTGAACGCCTATGGCTACACCTTC
TRBJ2-5 TRBV5-4 TRBD1 NA CASSLAGTVETQYF TGTGCCAGCAGCTTGGCCGGGACAGTGGAGACCCAGTACTTC
TRBJ1-1 TRBV7-2 TRBD1 NA CASSSLGEGAGDTEAFF TGTGCCAGCAGCTCCTTAGGGGAGGGGGCAGGGGACACTGAAGCTTTCTTT
TRBJ2-5 TRBV2 NA NA CASSEGWETQYF TGTGCCAGCAGTGAGGGGTGGGAGACCCAGTACTTC
TRBJ1-1 TRBV15 NA NA CATSRPPGRATNTEAFF TGTGCCACCAGCAGACCTCCTGGCCGGGCCACGAACACTGAAGCTTTCTTT
TRBJ1-2 TRBV10-3 NA NA CAISEGSPYGYGYTF TGTGCCATCAGTGAGGGGTCGCCATACGGGTATGGCTACACCTTC
TRBJ1-2 TRBV2 NA NA CASNQGGNYGYTF TGTGCCAGCAATCAGGGTGGGAACTATGGCTACACCTTC
TRBJ2-7 TRBV11-2 NA NA CASSPDWSSYEQYF TGTGCCAGCAGCCCTGACTGGAGCTCCTACGAGCAGTACTTC
TRBJ2-3 TRBV5-1 TRBD2 NA CASSSLSLAGGADTQYF TGCGCCAGCAGCTCCCTCTCGCTAGCGGGGGGCGCAGATACGCAGTATTTT
TRBJ1-4 TRBV11-2 NA NA CASSVYEKLFF TGTGCCAGCAGCGTATATGAAAAACTGTTTTTT
TRBJ1-5 TRBV5-8 NA NA CASSLSGGNNQPQHF TGTGCCAGCAGCTTGTCTGGGGGGAACAATCAGCCCCAGCATTTT
TRBJ2-5 TRBV2 NA NA CGSGQETQYF TGTGGTAGCGGCCAAGAGACCCAGTACTTC
TRBJ1-1 TRBV14 NA NA CASTLRREVLTEAFF TGTGCCAGCACCCTCCGCCGGGAGGTTCTCACTGAAGCTTTCTTT
TRBJ1-1 TRBV2 TRBD1 few CATRDRENTEAFF TGTGCCACCAGGGACAGGGAGAACACTGAAGCTTTCTTT
TRBJ1-2 TRBV4-3 TRBD1 NA CASSLGQGPWWGYTF TGCGCCAGCAGCCTGGGACAGGGGCCATGGTGGGGCTACACCTTC
TRBJ2-3 TRBV4-3 NA NA CASSQRGNRGSTDTQYF TGCGCCAGCAGCCAACGCGGGAACCGAGGCAGCACAGATACGCAGTATTTT
TRBJ1-1 TRBV11-2 NA NA CASSIWRTGHTEAFF TGTGCCAGCAGCATCTGGCGAACGGGGCACACTGAAGCTTTCTTT
TRBJ1-4 TRBV5-1 TRBD1 NA CASSLQGADEKLFF TGCGCCAGCAGCTTACAGGGGGCGGACGAAAAACTGTTTTTT
TRBJ1-2 TRBV29-1 NA few CSVPSRALRGYTF TGCAGCGTCCCGAGCAGGGCGCTGCGGGGCTACACCTTC
TRBJ2-3 TRBV4-3 TRBD2 NA CASSPYQAGSTDTQYF TGCGCCAGCAGCCCATACCAAGCGGGGAGCACAGATACGCAGTATTTT
TRBJ1-5 TRBV19 TRBD1 NA CASSISRRQGAQPQHF TGTGCCAGTAGTATAAGTCGACGACAGGGGGCTCAGCCCCAGCATTTT
TRBJ1-1 TRBV9 TRBD1 NA CASSVGDRGYTEAFF TGTGCCAGCAGCGTAGGGGACAGGGGGTACACTGAAGCTTTCTTT
TRBJ2-5 TRBV5-5 NA NA CASSLAPQETQYF TGTGCCAGCAGCTTAGCACCACAAGAGACCCAGTACTTC
TRBJ1-1 TRBV12-5 TRBD1 NA CASAAQGAGTEAFF TGTGCTAGTGCCGCCCAGGGGGCCGGCACTGAAGCTTTCTTT
TRBJ2-5 TRBV4-1 TRBD2 once CASSLGTSGAQETQYF TGCGCCAGCAGCCTTGGGACTAGCGGGGCCCAAGAGACCCAGTACTTC
TRBJ2-1 TRBV18 NA NA CASSPYSGTYNEQFF TGTGCCAGCTCACCCTATAGCGGTACCTACAATGAGCAGTTCTTC
TRBJ1-4 TRBV18 TRBD1 NA CASSLDGTGFEKLFF TGTGCCAGCTCACTCGACGGGACAGGGTTTGAAAAACTGTTTTTT
TRBJ2-7 TRBV5-6 TRBD2 NA CASSLELSGAYSYEQYF TGTGCCAGCAGCTTGGAACTTAGCGGGGCCTACTCCTACGAGCAGTACTTC
TRBJ1-6 TRBV6-1 NA NA CASRETGTYNSPLHF TGTGCCAGCAGGGAGACAGGCACGTATAATTCACCCCTCCACTTT
TRBJ1-3 TRBV7-9 NA NA CASSLTGLVHTIYF TGTGCCAGCAGCTTGACAGGACTAGTACACACCATATATTTT
TRBJ1-5 TRBV27 NA few CASSLLNQPQHF TGTGCCAGCAGTTTACTTAATCAGCCCCAGCATTTT
TRBJ2-3 TRBV30 NA NA CAWTAGATGTQYF TGTGCCTGGACGGCGGGGGCCACAGGTACGCAGTATTTT
TRBJ1-2 TRBV6-1 NA NA CASSWGAVNNYGYTF TGTGCCAGCAGTTGGGGAGCTGTGAATAACTATGGCTACACCTTC
TRBJ1-2 TRBV5-1 NA NA CASSLNRGGYYGYTF TGCGCCAGCAGCTTGAATAGGGGGGGATACTATGGCTACACCTTC
TRBJ2-4 TRBV7-2 NA NA CASSLDLGSNIQYF TGTGCCAGCAGCTTAGATTTGGGTTCAAACATTCAGTACTTC
TRBJ2-5 TRBV7-2 NA NA CASSTTPLNGGTQYF TGTGCCAGCAGCACAACCCCCCTAAACGGAGGGACCCAGTACTTC
TRBJ2-5 TRBV7-7 NA NA CASSLDRPGRSETQYF TGTGCTAGCAGCCTCGACCGTCCGGGACGTTCAGAGACCCAGTACTTC
TRBJ1-2 TRBV4-1 NA NA CASSQEAAGPYGYTF TGCGCCAGCAGCCAAGAGGCAGCAGGGCCCTATGGCTACACCTTC
TRBJ2-1 TRBV5-1 NA NA CASSPNRLTHYNEQFF TGCGCCAGCAGCCCGAACCGACTAACCCACTACAATGAGCAGTTCTTC
TRBJ2-7 TRBV10-3 NA NA CAIRESYEQYF TGTGCCATCAGGGAGTCCTACGAGCAGTACTTC
TRBJ1-1 TRBV7-8 NA NA CASSSDRNTEAFF TGTGCCAGCAGCTCCGACAGGAACACTGAAGCTTTCTTT
TRBJ1-2 TRBV11-2 NA NA CASSLYHNWNYGYTF TGTGCCAGCAGCTTATATCACAATTGGAACTATGGCTACACCTTC
TRBJ1-5 TRBV6-5 NA NA CASSRYNREPQHF TGTGCCAGCAGTCGATATAACAGGGAGCCCCAGCATTTT
TRBJ2-3 TRBV5-4 TRBD2 once CASSPTSGITDTQYF TGTGCCAGCAGCCCGACTAGCGGGATCACAGATACGCAGTATTTT
TRBJ2-5 TRBV19 NA NA CASSIAQGGQETQYF TGTGCCAGTAGTATAGCCCAGGGGGGCCAAGAGACCCAGTACTTC
TRBJ1-2 TRBV19 NA NA CASSYDHGTNYGYTF TGTGCCAGTAGTTACGACCACGGGACAAACTATGGCTACACCTTC
TRBJ2-7 TRBV10-3 NA NA CAIGARTDSYEQYF TGTGCCATCGGAGCTAGGACGGATTCATACGAGCAGTACTTC